The 12 T cell receptor beta chains below come from one sample, sequenced in a study of T-cell memory formation after mild COVID-19. TCRdb reprocessed the 5' RACE reads with MiXCR, giving one entry per CDR3 protein. The table lists about 560,000 distinct CDR3 sequences, around a sixth of them singletons, with roughly 7.8% in the top ten. The sample taken for sequencing was PBMCs or a T cell subset sorted from them (not recorded which). These receptors were collected from an adult woman who had mild COVID-19 (a few samples of this study predate the infection). Cell type and time point are not known.

The V and J genes are TRBV12-3 or TRBV12-4 and TRBJ1-1; 8 bases map to TRBD1. V trimming: 5 bases; J trimming: 11 bases; junction bases outside the gene matches: 7. The CDR3 is 12 amino acids. This CDR3 reads CASSPDRAGAFF. CDR3 sequence (DNA): TGTGCCAGCAGTCCGGACAGGGCGGGGGCTTTCTTT.

This clonotype has more than one count but fewer than ten. V gene TRBV9 combines with J gene TRBJ1-2, with TRBD1 as a possible D gene (6 bases). The V gene lost 1 base and the J gene lost 6 bases, with 25 bases spanning the gap. Germline V gives CDR1 SGDLS, CDR2 YYNGEE. This CDR3 has 18 residues. For the CDR3, the DNA is TGTGCCAGCAGCGTATCTCCGACAGGCGGCGCGGTCGCTCATGGCTACACCTTC. This sequence encodes CASSVSPTGGAVAHGYTF.

V and J are TRBV20-1 and TRBJ1-6; possible D gene TRBD1, 5 bases. This CDR3 is 13 amino acids long. Trimming pared 6 bases from V and 6 bases from J, leaving 12 bases between. The germline CDR1 and CDR2 sequences are DFQATT and SNEGSKA (reference sequence). The CDR3 sequence: CSASGLSNSPLHF. DNA of the CDR3: TGCAGTGCGTCGGGACTGAGTAATTCACCCCTCCACTTT.

The sample holds many counts of this clonotype. The V and J genes are TRBV12-3 or TRBV12-4 and TRBJ2-2; perhaps TRBD2 as D (6 bases). The germline V and J ends were trimmed by 4 bases and 2 bases, with 8 bases remaining between them. The CDR3 is 14 residues long. CDR3: CASSSGLNTGELFF. The CDR3 DNA sequence: TGTGCCAGCAGTTCGGGACTCAACACCGGGGAGCTGTTTTTT.

This clonotype appeared a few times. This chain links TRBV3-1 with TRBJ1-3; tentatively, D is TRBD1 (5 bases). This CDR3 spans 14 amino acids. V lost 3 bases to trimming and J lost 9 bases, with 15 bases between them. CDR1 is LGHDT and CDR2 is YNNKEL in the germline V gene (reference sequence). CDR3 bases: TGTGCCAGCAGCCAGGAGAGGGGTGGTTCCACCATATATTTT. It translates to CASSQERGGSTIYF.

This clonotype was observed a handful of times. The chain is built from TRBV9 and TRBJ2-1, with TRBD2 matching 9 bases. CDR3 length: 16 residues. Germline V gives CDR1 SGDLS, CDR2 YYNGEE. With 0 bases clipped from V and 5 bases from J, the junction kept 6 bases outside the gene matches. The CDR3 reads CASSVGLAARDNEQFF. Here the CDR3 DNA reads TGTGCCAGCAGCGTAGGACTAGCGGCCCGAGACAATGAGCAGTTCTTC.

This clonotype was seen a handful of times. The CDR3 DNA follows: TGTGCCAGCAGTTTAGTACAGGGAGGTGGCTACACCTTC. Its translation: CASSLVQGGGYTF. V is TRBV12-3 or TRBV12-4 and J is TRBJ1-2; tentatively, D is TRBD1 (6 bases). Trimming took 1 base from V and 7 from J, leaving 10 bases between them. This CDR3 region has 13 residues.

This clonotype was observed once. One end of the junction varies from germline; a read error may be responsible. This chain joins TRBV7-9 and TRBJ2-3; maybe TRBD1 (5 bases). Germline V CDR1 and CDR2: SEHNR, FQNEAQ (reference sequence). CDR3 length equals 15 residues. Here the CDR3 reads CARSSRVGVTDTQYF. For the CDR3, the DNA is TGTGCCAGAAGCTCCAGGGTAGGAGTTACAGATACGCAGTATTTT. Filled out from reference TRBV7-9 and TRBJ2-3, the complete variable domain reads DTGVSQNPRHKITKRGQNVTFRCDPISEHNRLYWYRQTLGQGPEFLTYFQNEAQLEKSRLLSDRFSAERPKGSFSTLEIQRTEQGDSAMYLCARSSRVGVTDTQYFGPGTRLTVL.

The genes are TRBV29-1 and TRBJ2-5, with D possibly matching TRBD2 (6 bases). The length of the CDR3 is 16 residues. Germline CDR1 and CDR2: SQVTM and ANQGSEA. Trimming took off 0 bases at V and 5 bases at J, with 19 bases between the two ends. Here the CDR3 DNA reads TGCAGCGTTGAAGATTGGGAGGTCAGTGCTGGGGAGACCCAGTACTTC. It is translated as CSVEDWEVSAGETQYF.

The CDR3 DNA reads as TGCGCCAGCAGCTTGGTTGGATCAGGGGCCCTTGACACTGAAGCTTTCTTT. This codes for CASSLVGSGALDTEAFF. This chain joins TRBV5-1 and TRBJ1-1, with D perhaps matching TRBD1 (6 bases). V lost 0 bases, J lost 3 bases, and 18 bases lay in between. Germline CDR1 reads SGHRS; CDR2 reads YFSETQ. The CDR3 length is 17 residues.

V is TRBV9 and J is TRBJ1-2, with TRBD1 as a possible D gene (5 bases). V was cut by 4 bases and J by 6 bases, with 10 bases left in between. The CDR3 loop spans 12 amino acids. Per germline, CDR1 SGDLS and CDR2 YYNGEE. DNA for the CDR3: TGTGCCAGCAGCTCGGGGCCTGATGGCTACACCTTC. This codes for CASSSGPDGYTF.

The V and J genes are TRBV13 and TRBJ2-7; 11 bases map to TRBD2. J lost 3 bases, V lost 4 bases, and 5 bases had no gene match. This CDR3 region has 15 residues. In germline, CDR1 is PRHDT, CDR2 FYEKMQ (reference sequence). The CDR3 spells CASSSDLAGGYEQYF. Written as DNA, the CDR3 is TGTGCCAGCAGCTCCGATCTAGCGGGGGGCTACGAGCAGTACTTC.